The T cell receptor beta chain under discussion was sequenced for a study of early T cells in non-severe SARS-CoV-2 infection. Looking at the study overall: Bulk RNA from unsorted whole blood was sequenced; chains were unpaired.

As part of library construction, unique molecular identifiers were attached to individual cDNA molecules. TCRdb reanalysed the 5' RACE reads using MiXCR and keeps one entry per CDR3 protein. This sample carries tens of thousands of distinct CDR3 sequences, roughly 4.8% of them seen once, and the ten largest clones take 5% to 8%. As concerns this clonotype: This may come from a read error, since a much larger clone is one base off.

Germline values: CDR1 KGHDR, CDR2 SFDVKD. The CDR3 contains 13 residues. The receptor's source is an adult who was a healthcare worker with PCR-confirmed SARS-CoV-2 infection or an uninfected control (not recorded which). Sequencing used whole blood. V gene TRBV24-1 combines with J gene TRBJ2-3, with D unresolved. CDR3 nucleotide sequence: TGTGTCACCAGTGATTACAGTGCAGATACGCAGTATTTT. Translation gives CVTSDYSADTQYF.